The entry below gives a single T cell receptor (beta chain) sequence along with its context. These data belong to a study of blood T cell repertoires in COVID-19. Study-level information: Some COVID-19 samples were acute and others convalescent; all came from the United States, Italy and Spain. T cells, B-cell-depleted T cells, or PBMCs provided the cDNA or gDNA that served as material.

In the authors' workflow: Amplification from reference gene primers served as the basis for estimated nucleated cell counts. Sequenced by immunoSEQ multiplex PCR; TCRdb stores in-frame clones only, minus some. That table gives V, J and clone size, and the DNA gave D and trimming. The profile covers about 80,000 clones, with approximately 90% appearing a single time and about 7% taken by the ten largest. The TCR sequence derives from a woman aged 80 or over with acute or convalescent COVID-19. Sequencing input: peripheral blood.

CDR3 nucleotides: TGTGCCAGTAGTATATCGGGCAGGGGCTTTCTACCCCTAAACAATGAGCAGTTCTTC. This gives the protein CASSISGRGFLPLNNEQFF. The V call is TRBV19, the J call TRBJ2-1, with a tentative D call TRBD1 (6 bases). Germline V gives CDR1 LNHDA, CDR2 SQIVND (reference sequence). Trimming removed 2 bases from V and 5 bases from J, with 25 bases in between. The CDR3 extends over 19 amino acids.